Below are 14 T cell receptor beta chains sequenced from a single sample in a study of CDR3 diversity in severe acne. TCRdb analysed the PCR reads with MiXCR anew, one entry per CDR3 protein. The sample has about 100,000 distinct CDR3 sequences, roughly half seen once; the top ten hold around 12%. The specimen was blood. The receptors originated from a male donor with acne.

In this sample, this clonotype turned up a few times. The chain joins TRBV7-6 to TRBJ2-5; TRBD1 might be the D (6 bases). The CDR3 length is 14 residues. V was cut by 4 bases and J by 1 base, with 10 bases left in between. CDR1 and CDR2 from the germline V gene are SGHVS and FNYEAQ. The CDR3 bases are TGTGCCAGCAGCTATATAGGGGGCCAAGAGACCCAGTACTTC. This sequence encodes CASSYIGGQETQYF.

Details on this clonotype: A much larger clone differs by one base, so this may be a read error. V and J are TRBV11-2 and TRBJ2-7; D not resolved. Trimming shortened V by 5 bases and J by 5 bases, and 16 bases separated the two germline ends. The CDR3 contains 14 residues. Germline-derived CDR1 and CDR2 are SGHAT and FQNNGV. The CDR3 coding sequence is TGTGCCAGCAGCGCAGGCAACGAACCGGACGAGCAGTACTTC. Translating it yields CASSAGNEPDEQYF.

The chain carries TRBV11-2 and TRBJ2-3; 8 nucleotides align to TRBD1. From germline, CDR1 is SGHAT and CDR2 FQNNGV. This CDR3 region has 17 residues. V lost 2 bases to trimming and J lost 2 bases; unmatched junction nucleotides: 9. The DNA of the CDR3 is TGTGCCAGCAGCTTATGGCGGGGCAGGGGGCCCACAGATACGCAGTATTTT. Its translation is CASSLWRGRGPTDTQYF. The entire variable domain, with the rest obtained from reference TRBV11-2 and TRBJ2-3, is as follows: EAGVAQSPRYKIIEKRQSVAFWCNPISGHATLYWYQQILGQGPKLLIQFQNNGVVDDSQLPKDRFSAERLKGVDSTLKIQPAKLEDSAVYLCASSLWRGRGPTDTQYFGPGTRLTVL.

The gene calls are TRBV6-2 or TRBV6-3 and TRBJ2-7, with 8 bases lining up with TRBD2. V dropped 6 bases and J dropped 2; count of bases not matched to a gene: 18. CDR1 is MNHEY and CDR2 is SVGEGT in the germline V gene. This CDR3 region has 18 residues. The CDR3 protein is CASSPGLGFCQEAYEQYF. DNA of the CDR3: TGTGCCAGCAGCCCGGGACTAGGGTTTTGCCAGGAAGCCTACGAGCAGTACTTC.

In the case of this clonotype: A much larger clone sits a single nucleotide away, making a read error possible. The rearrangement links TRBV29-1 to TRBJ1-2; D remains ambiguous. The CDR3 totals 10 residues. The germline V and J ends were trimmed by 5 bases and 6 bases, with 7 bases remaining between them. Germline V gene lookup returns CDR1 SQVTM and CDR2 ANQGSEA. The CDR3 DNA is TGCAGCGTTTTAGGAAATGGCTACACCTTC. It codes for CSVLGNGYTF.

V usage is TRBV6-4 and J usage is TRBJ2-1; 8 positions match TRBD2. CDR3 length equals 16 residues. The germline V gene encodes CDR1 MRHNA and CDR2 SNTAGT. V dropped 3 bases and J dropped 5; count of bases not matched to a gene: 9. The CDR3 region has the DNA TGTGCCAGCAGTGAGACCGAGACTAGCGTGAACAATGAGCAGTTCTTC. Amino acid sequence: CASSETETSVNNEQFF.

This clonotype was observed a handful of times. This sequence joins TRBV25-1 and TRBJ2-3; D remains unclear. Germline values: CDR1 MGHDK, CDR2 SYGVNS. The V and J ends lost 2 bases and 2 bases respectively, with 8 bases between them. This CDR3 region has 14 residues. CDR3 bases: TGTGCCAGCAGTGAAGTGAGGATCACAGATACGCAGTATTTT. This translates into CASSEVRITDTQYF.

V usage is TRBV25-1 and J usage is TRBJ1-1; D is undetermined. Germline V gene sequence: CDR1 MGHDK, CDR2 SYGVNS. V shed 5 bases and J shed 0 bases, with 10 bases lying between them. The CDR3 extends over 14 amino acids. The CDR3 DNA reads TGTGCCAGCAGTCGTGACACCATGAACACTGAAGCTTTCTTT. This translates into CASSRDTMNTEAFF.

This clonotype was seen ten or more times. The chain employs TRBV7-8 and TRBJ2-7; D perhaps matches TRBD2 (5 bases). The CDR3 sequence is 14 residues long. Trimming stripped 3 bases from V and 3 bases from J, with 12 bases between. In germline, CDR1 is SGHVS, CDR2 FQNEAQ. This CDR3 is CASSLKSGHYEQYF. Written as DNA, the CDR3 is TGTGCCAGCAGCTTGAAGAGCGGCCACTACGAGCAGTACTTC.

The sample holds many counts of this clonotype. The chain joins TRBV10-3 to TRBJ1-6; no definite D call. Germline V CDR1 and CDR2: ENHRY, SYGVKD. Trimming stripped 2 bases from V and 7 bases from J, with 15 bases between. The CDR3 runs 16 residues. The CDR3: CAISEVRGSGNSPLHF. The CDR3 DNA reads as TGTGCCATCAGTGAGGTCCGGGGAAGCGGGAATTCACCCCTCCACTTT.

The chain recombines TRBV29-1 with TRBJ2-1; a possible D gene is TRBD1 (5 bases). Germline V CDR1 and CDR2: SQVTM, ANQGSEA. The CDR3 consists of 12 residues. With 6 bases removed from V and 2 bases from J, the gap between germline ends came to 8 bases. The CDR3 nucleotides are TGCAGCGTCTCAGGGACCTACAATGAGCAGTTCTTC. As protein: CSVSGTYNEQFF.

In this sample, this clonotype turned up many times. V usage is TRBV28 and J usage is TRBJ1-1, with D hard to call. The CDR3 extends over 11 amino acids. V lost 2 bases, J lost 7 bases, and 5 bases lay in between. Germline V lookup: CDR1 MDHEN, CDR2 SYDVKM. This chain's CDR3 is CASSLHREAFF. For the CDR3, the DNA is TGTGCCAGCAGTTTACACCGTGAAGCTTTCTTT.

V usage is TRBV29-1 and J usage is TRBJ1-4; tentatively, D is TRBD1 (6 bases). CDR1 and CDR2 from the germline V gene are SQVTM and ANQGSEA. The CDR3 spans 15 residues. The V end lost 0 bases, the J end lost 7 bases, and 15 bases lay between the germline ends. The CDR3 nucleotides are TGCAGCGTTGAAGATCCGGCAGGGGCCCGTGAAAAACTGTTTTTT. The encoded protein is CSVEDPAGAREKLFF.

This clonotype was counted ten times or more. The genes are TRBV11-3 and TRBJ2-5; TRBD2 aligns across 7 bases. Trimming cost V 4 bases and J 5 bases; bases outside gene matches: 7. CDR3 length: 14 residues. CDR1 is SGHNT, CDR2 YENEEA, per germline. The CDR3 is CASSSRLAWETQYF. CDR3 bases: TGTGCCAGCAGCTCCAGACTAGCATGGGAGACCCAGTACTTC. Variable domain in full (rest from reference TRBV11-3 and TRBJ2-5): EAGVVQSPRYKIIEKKQPVAFWCNPISGHNTLYWYLQNLGQGPELLIRYENEEAVDDSQLPKDRFSAERLKGVDSTLKIQPAELGDSAVYLCASSSRLAWETQYFGPGTRLLVL.